This section outlines one T cell receptor (beta chain) sequence together with its context. The method was immunoSEQ multiplex PCR; TCRdb's version includes in-frame clones alone and lacks a portion of them. The table has about 360,000 clones, 75% to 90% seen once. This entry comes from a study of cytomegalovirus exposure and HLA in healthy donors. The sequence was obtained from a woman under 30 in good health and CMV-seronegative. What was sequenced was PBMCs.

CDR3: CASSRAYPGLAGDWQYF. The CDR3 DNA sequence: TGTGCCAGCAGCAGGGCCTACCCGGGACTAGCGGGAGATTGGCAGTATTTT. The chain uses TRBV9 and TRBJ2-3; 14 bases line up with TRBD2. The germline gives CDR1 SGDLS, CDR2 YYNGEE. The J segment lost 11 bases and the V segment lost 4 bases, leaving 15 bases of the junction unmatched. The CDR3 is 17 amino acids. Complete variable domain (other parts from reference TRBV9 and TRBJ2-3): DSGVTQTPKHLITATGQRVTLRCSPRSGDLSVYWYQQSLDQGLQFLIQYYNGEERAKGNILERFSAQQFPDLHSELNLSSLELGDSALYFCASSRAYPGLAGDWQYFGPGTRLTVL.